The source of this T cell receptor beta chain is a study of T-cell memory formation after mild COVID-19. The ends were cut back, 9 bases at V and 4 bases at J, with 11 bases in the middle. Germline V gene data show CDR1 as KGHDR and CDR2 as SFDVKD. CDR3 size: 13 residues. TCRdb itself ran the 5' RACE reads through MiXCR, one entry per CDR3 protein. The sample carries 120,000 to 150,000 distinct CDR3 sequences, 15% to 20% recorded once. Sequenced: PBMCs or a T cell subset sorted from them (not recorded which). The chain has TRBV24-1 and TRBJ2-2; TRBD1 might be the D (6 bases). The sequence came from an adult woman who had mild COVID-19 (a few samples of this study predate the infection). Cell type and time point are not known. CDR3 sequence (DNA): TGTGCCACCGGGGGCACCCTCACCGGGGAGCTGTTTTTT. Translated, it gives CATGGTLTGELFF.